These 8 T cell receptor beta chains share one sample of origin, sequenced in a study of shared clonotypes between healthy human individuals (dated by TCRdb to 2018 to 2020). The library was built by means of the immunoSEQ multiplex PCR assay. Here the immuneACCESS table is served through TCRdb, limited to in-frame sequences with V and J called. Missing clones are a known gap in these copies; in checked studies unresolved V genes cover under half, and the rest lacks a known reason. The sample table shows about 1.5 million clones, and roughly 96% are seen once. Roughly 1.2% of the sample goes to the ten largest clones. Sequenced: naive CD4+ T cells sorted from blood. Explained via the paper, the cell subset or site label denotes: CD45RA+ positively selected. All receptors derive from a man aged 25-45 years in good health.

The chain carries TRBV28 and TRBJ2-3; the match to TRBD2 covers 9 bases. Per germline, CDR1 MDHEN and CDR2 SYDVKM. Losses at the gene ends were 3 bases for V and 6 bases for J; bases not matched to a gene: 7. The CDR3 covers 15 residues. For the CDR3, the DNA is TGTGCCAGCAGTTTTTTAGCGGGGGAAATCGATACGCAGTATTTT. Protein product: CASSFLAGEIDTQYF.

On this clone itself: This sample also contains other DNA sequences that code for the same CDR3. V gene TRBV7-9 combines with J gene TRBJ2-2; 9 nucleotides line up with TRBD1. In germline, CDR1 is SEHNR, CDR2 FQNEAQ (reference sequence). J was trimmed by 1 base and V by 5 bases; bases with no gene match: 2. This CDR3 is built from 15 residues. The CDR3 region has the DNA TGTGCCAGCAGCCCGGGACAGGGGAACACCGGGGAGCTGTTTTTT. This translates into CASSPGQGNTGELFF.

The chain joins TRBV19 to TRBJ1-1; D uncertain. The CDR3 loop spans 13 amino acids. The V end was cut by 2 bases, the J end by 5 bases, with 9 bases between. The germline gives CDR1 LNHDA, CDR2 SQIVND (reference sequence). This CDR3 is CASSISSRTEAFF. CDR3 nucleotides: TGTGCCAGTAGTATATCATCGCGGACTGAAGCTTTCTTT.

The chain has TRBV4-3 and TRBJ2-7; 7 bases agree with TRBD2. CDR3 length: 15 residues. Germline trimming cut 0 bases from V and 6 bases from J; bases unmatched to any gene: 8. In germline, CDR1 is LGHNA, CDR2 YSLEER. The CDR3 DNA reads as TGCGCCAGCAGCCAAGATACGGGAGGCTCGGTCGAGCAGTACTTC. Protein: CASSQDTGGSVEQYF.

J is TRBJ1-2 and V is TRBV28; D is undetermined. Trimming took off 6 bases at V and 4 bases at J, with 9 bases between the two ends. Germline CDR1 and CDR2: MDHEN and SYDVKM. The CDR3 spans 12 residues. The CDR3 DNA reads TGTGCCAGCAGCCACGTATCCTATGGCTACACCTTC. Translation: CASSHVSYGYTF.

The chain has TRBV5-1 and TRBJ2-2; 7 bases align to TRBD2. Germline V lookup: CDR1 SGHRS, CDR2 YFSETQ. With 4 bases clipped from V and 0 bases from J, the junction kept 12 bases outside the gene matches. The CDR3 spans 18 residues. The CDR3 bases are TGCGCCAGCAGCCGAAGGGAGGGGACCCTTACGAACACCGGGGAGCTGTTTTTT. It yields the protein CASSRREGTLTNTGELFF.

Details on this clone: The identical CDR3 is also encoded by other nucleotide sequences in the sample. The CDR3 DNA sequence: TGTGCCAGCAGCCTTCTCTCTGGGGCCAACGTCCTGACTTTC. Translating gives CASSLLSGANVLTF. V is TRBV27 and J is TRBJ2-6; D unclear. Germline values: CDR1 MNHEY, CDR2 SMNVEV (reference sequence). Trimming took 6 bases from V and 0 from J, leaving 6 bases between them. CDR3 length: 14 residues.

The V call is TRBV19, the J call TRBJ2-2; 8 bases are a match to TRBD1. The CDR3 is 16 residues long. Trimming took 6 bases from V and 3 from J; bases not matched to a gene: 9. Germline V gene sequence: CDR1 LNHDA, CDR2 SQIVND (reference sequence). In DNA, the CDR3 is TGTGCCAGTAGCCTCTCCGGGACAGGCTACACCGGGGAGCTGTTTTTT. Translation gives CASSLSGTGYTGELFF.